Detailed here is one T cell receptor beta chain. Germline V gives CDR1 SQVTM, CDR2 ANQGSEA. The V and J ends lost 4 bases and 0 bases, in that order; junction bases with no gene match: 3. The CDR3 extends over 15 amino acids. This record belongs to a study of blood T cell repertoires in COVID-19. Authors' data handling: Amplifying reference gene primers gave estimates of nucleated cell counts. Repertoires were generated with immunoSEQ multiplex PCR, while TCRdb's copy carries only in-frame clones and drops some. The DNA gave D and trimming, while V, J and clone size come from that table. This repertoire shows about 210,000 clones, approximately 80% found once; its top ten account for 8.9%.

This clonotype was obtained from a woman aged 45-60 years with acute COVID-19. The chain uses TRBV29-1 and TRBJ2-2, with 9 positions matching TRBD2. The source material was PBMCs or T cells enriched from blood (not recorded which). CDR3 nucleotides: TGCAGCGTTGTCCGCGGGAGGGCGAACACCGGGGAGCTGTTTTTT. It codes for CSVVRGRANTGELFF.